What follows are 11 T cell receptor beta chains derived from one specimen sequenced in a study of T cell responses to AZD1222 COVID-19 vaccine. The assay was immunoSEQ multiplex PCR, and TCRdb's table has in-frame clones only and misses some. Of some 150,000 clones in the sample, 85% to 90% were seen once. Sequencing used peripheral blood, obtained 28 days after the second dose of the MenACWY control vaccine. Source of these receptors: an adult who received the MenACWY meningococcal vaccine as a control.

V is TRBV15 and J is TRBJ2-7; 7 bases map to TRBD2. The CDR3 has 16 residues. Germline CDR1 reads LNHNV; CDR2 reads YYDKDF (reference sequence). J was trimmed by 2 bases and V by 1 base; bases with no gene match: 8. The CDR3 loop reads CATSRGPGTTTYEQYF. The CDR3 DNA reads as TGTGCCACCAGCAGAGGTCCCGGGACTACCACCTACGAGCAGTACTTC. Complete variable domain (other parts from reference TRBV15 and TRBJ2-7): DAMVIQNPRYQVTQFGKPVTLSCSQTLNHNVMYWYQQKSSQAPKLLFHYYDKDFNNEADTPDNFQSRRPNTSFCFLDIRSPGLGDTAMYLCATSRGPGTTTYEQYFGPGTRLTVT.

The genes are TRBV28 and TRBJ2-7; 9 positions agree with TRBD2. The J segment lost 2 bases and the V segment lost 11 bases, leaving 10 bases of the junction unmatched. Germline lookup yields CDR1 MDHEN and CDR2 SYDVKM. The CDR3 runs 14 residues. CDR3 loop: CAWGLAGTTYEQYF. CDR3 nucleotide sequence: TGTGCCTGGGGCCTAGCGGGAACCACCTACGAGCAGTACTTC.

The rearrangement joins TRBV5-1 to TRBJ2-1; 12 bases are shared with TRBD2. The germline V gene encodes CDR1 SGHRS and CDR2 YFSETQ. Losses at the gene ends were 4 bases for V and 7 bases for J; bases not matched to a gene: 6. The CDR3 contains 15 residues. CDR3: CASSTLAGGPNEQFF. CDR3 DNA: TGCGCCAGCAGCACCCTAGCGGGAGGGCCGAATGAGCAGTTCTTC.

The rearrangement joins TRBV4-2 to TRBJ2-7; D remains ambiguous. Germline-derived CDR1 and CDR2 are LGHNA and YNFKEQ. This CDR3 comprises 14 residues. V lost 0 bases to trimming and J lost 1 base, with 7 bases between them. The CDR3: CASSQEDSSYEQYF. The CDR3 nucleotides read TGTGCCAGCAGCCAAGAAGACTCTTCCTACGAGCAGTACTTC.

The J gene is TRBJ2-5, the V gene TRBV19; TRBD2 is a possible D gene (5 bases). Trimming left V 4 bases short and J 7 bases short, with 13 bases between. The CDR3 is 13 residues long. Per germline, CDR1 LNHDA and CDR2 SQIVND (reference sequence). CDR3 sequence (DNA): TGTGCCAGTAGTAACCGGGAACGCCCGACCCAGTACTTC. Translation: CASSNRERPTQYF. The variable domain in full, completed from reference TRBV19 and TRBJ2-5, reads DGGITQSPKYLFRKEGQNVTLSCEQNLNHDAMYWYRQDPGQGLRLIYYSQIVNDFQKGDIAEGYSVSREKKESFPLTVTSAQKNPTAFYLCASSNRERPTQYFGPGTRLLVL.

The genes are TRBV6-5 and TRBJ1-2; D is ambiguous. Looked up from germline, CDR1 is MNHEY and CDR2 is SVGAGI. The CDR3 has 15 amino acids. The V end was cut by 2 bases, the J end by 0 bases, with 10 bases between. CDR3 DNA: TGTGCCAGCAGTTACGCCTACCCCGCTAACTATGGCTACACCTTC. Its translation is CASSYAYPANYGYTF.

The gene calls are TRBV18 and TRBJ1-3, with a weak D call TRBD1 (6 bases). The CDR3 extends over 16 amino acids. V lost 6 bases and J 0 bases, leaving 15 bases between the germline ends. CDR1 is KGHSH, CDR2 LQKENI, per germline. CDR3 nucleotide sequence: TGTGCCAGCTCGACGGGACAACCGTTCTCTGGAAACACCATATATTTT. Its protein product is CASSTGQPFSGNTIYF.

The V and J genes are TRBV15 and TRBJ2-7; D not resolved. Trimming stripped 1 base from V and 3 bases from J, with 7 bases between. From germline, CDR1 is LNHNV and CDR2 YYDKDF (reference sequence). CDR3 size: 13 residues. CDR3 region: CATSRVASYEQYF. The CDR3 nucleotides read TGTGCCACCAGCAGAGTGGCCAGCTACGAGCAGTACTTC.

This clone was counted a single time. The gene calls are TRBV5-5 and TRBJ1-6, with 10 positions matching TRBD1. Trimming took 2 bases from V and 7 from J; bases not matched to a gene: 9. The CDR3 extends over 17 amino acids. Germline lookup yields CDR1 SGHKS and CDR2 YYEKEE (reference sequence). The CDR3 reads CASSLSAGQGINSPLHF. CDR3 sequence (DNA): TGTGCCAGCAGCTTATCCGCGGGACAGGGGATAAATTCACCCCTCCACTTT.

The genes are TRBV29-1 and TRBJ1-1; possible D gene TRBD1, 5 bases. The CDR3 covers 13 residues. V lost 6 bases to trimming and J lost 3 bases, with 14 bases between them. Germline CDR1 SQVTM, CDR2 ANQGSEA. The CDR3 bases are TGCAGCGTCAGAACCGGGACGGACACTGAAGCTTTCTTT. This codes for CSVRTGTDTEAFF.

CDR3 bases: TGTGCCAGCAGCCTTGGGGGCGACTATGGCTACACCTTC. Its protein is CASSLGGDYGYTF. The gene calls are TRBV21-1 and TRBJ1-2; whether TRBD1, the table's D call, matches the DNA was not checked. TRBV21-1 is flagged as a pseudogene. The CDR3 consists of 13 residues.